These T cell receptor beta chains were read from a single sample in a study of cytomegalovirus exposure and HLA in healthy donors. The method was immunoSEQ multiplex PCR; TCRdb's version includes in-frame clones alone and lacks a portion of them. This table holds 200,000 or so clones, around four fifths found once. The source material was PBMCs. These receptors were collected from a woman in her fifties or sixties in good health and CMV-seropositive. Both conserved end residues are part of each CDR3. The D gene is left open where the match is weak. The size of a clone is reported for some rows only, either as once, few or many, or as a class for expanded clones.

clone_size	v_call	d_call	j_call	cdr3_aa	cdr3_nt
NA	TRBV11-2	NA	TRBJ2-4	CASSLGRGGNIQYF	TGTGCCAGCAGCTTAGGGAGGGGTGGAAACATTCAGTACTTC
NA	TRBV28	NA	TRBJ1-5	CASSLLAGDQPQHF	TGTGCCAGCAGTTTACTCGCAGGGGATCAGCCCCAGCATTTT
NA	TRBV30	NA	TRBJ2-1	CAWSTVGSSGEQFF	TGTGCCTGGAGTACAGTTGGGAGTTCGGGTGAGCAGTTCTTC
NA	TRBV6-6	NA	TRBJ2-5	CASTKGVQETQYF	TGTGCCAGCACCAAGGGGGTCCAAGAGACCCAGTACTTC
once	TRBV5-5	NA	TRBJ1-1	CASSLGLGDWNTEAFF	TGTGCCAGCAGCTTGGGTCTAGGAGACTGGAACACTGAAGCTTTCTTT
NA	TRBV28	NA	TRBJ1-1	CASSLSGVMNTEAFF	TGTGCCAGCAGTTTATCCGGGGTCATGAACACTGAAGCTTTCTTT
NA	TRBV28	NA	TRBJ1-1	CASSTGRSTEAFF	TGCGCCAGCAGTACAGGTAGGAGTACTGAAGCTTTCTTT
NA	TRBV7-9	NA	TRBJ1-2	CSSSLRQYGYTF	TGTTCCAGCAGCTTAAGACAGTATGGCTACACCTTC
NA	TRBV15	TRBD1	TRBJ1-5	CATSRGRDSARRNQPQHF	TGTGCCACCAGCAGAGGGAGGGACAGTGCTCGACGCAATCAGCCCCAGCATTTT
few	TRBV5-6	NA	TRBJ1-2	CASSLEQNYGYTF	TGTGCCAGCAGCTTGGAACAGAACTATGGCTACACCTTC
NA	TRBV7-2	TRBD1	TRBJ2-2	CASSLGGTGVGGELFF	TGTGCCAGCAGCCTGGGGGGGACAGGGGTAGGCGGGGAGCTGTTTTTT
NA	TRBV5-8	TRBD1	TRBJ1-2	CASSLDWTGTNYGYTF	TGTGCCAGCAGCTTGGATTGGACAGGGACTAACTATGGCTACACCTTC
NA	TRBV15	NA	TRBJ2-3	CATSTQRGTDTQYF	TGTGCCACCAGCACCCAACGGGGCACAGATACGCAGTATTTT
NA	TRBV5-1	TRBD2	TRBJ2-1	CASRSTSGGENEQFF	TGCGCCAGCAGGTCGACTAGCGGGGGAGAAAATGAGCAGTTCTTC
NA	TRBV7-6	NA	TRBJ2-7	CASTPAPGGGEQYF	TGTGCCAGCACCCCCGCCCCGGGGGGCGGGGAGCAGTACTTC